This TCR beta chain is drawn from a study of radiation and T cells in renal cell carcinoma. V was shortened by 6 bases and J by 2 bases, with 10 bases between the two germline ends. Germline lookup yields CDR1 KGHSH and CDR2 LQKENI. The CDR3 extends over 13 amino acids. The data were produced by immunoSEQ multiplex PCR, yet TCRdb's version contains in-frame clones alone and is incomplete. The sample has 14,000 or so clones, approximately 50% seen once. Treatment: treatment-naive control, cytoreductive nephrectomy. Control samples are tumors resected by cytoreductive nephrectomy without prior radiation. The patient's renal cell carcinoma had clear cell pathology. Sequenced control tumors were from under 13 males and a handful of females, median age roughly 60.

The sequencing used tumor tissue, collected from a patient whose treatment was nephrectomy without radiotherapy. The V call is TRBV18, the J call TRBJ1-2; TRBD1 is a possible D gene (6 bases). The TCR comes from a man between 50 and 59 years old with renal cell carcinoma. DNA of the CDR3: TGTGCCAGCTCGCGGACAGTGAACTATGGCTACACCTTC. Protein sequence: CASSRTVNYGYTF. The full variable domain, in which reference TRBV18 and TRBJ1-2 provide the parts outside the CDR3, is NAGVMQNPRHLVRRRGQEARLRCSPMKGHSHVYWYRQLPEEGLKFMVYLQKENIIDESGMPKERFSAEFPKEGPSILRIQQVVRGDSAAYFCASSRTVNYGYTFGSGTRLTVV.